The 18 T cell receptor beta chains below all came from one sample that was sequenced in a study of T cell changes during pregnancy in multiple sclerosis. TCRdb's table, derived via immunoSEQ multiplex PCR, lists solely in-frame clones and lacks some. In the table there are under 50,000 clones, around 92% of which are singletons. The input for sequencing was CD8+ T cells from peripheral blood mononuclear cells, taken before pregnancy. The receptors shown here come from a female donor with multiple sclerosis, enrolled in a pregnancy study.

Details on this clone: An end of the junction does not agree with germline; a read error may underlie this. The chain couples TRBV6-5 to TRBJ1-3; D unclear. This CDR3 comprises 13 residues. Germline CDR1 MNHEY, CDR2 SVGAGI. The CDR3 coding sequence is TGTGCCATCAGTGAGTGGAGGGGAAACACCATATATTTT. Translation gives CAISEWRGNTIYF.

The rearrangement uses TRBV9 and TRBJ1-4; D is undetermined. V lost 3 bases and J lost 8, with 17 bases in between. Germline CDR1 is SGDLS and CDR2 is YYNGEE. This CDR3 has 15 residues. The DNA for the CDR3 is TGTGCCAGCAGCGCGAGGGAGTCTTTGGGGGAAAAACTGTTTTTT. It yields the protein CASSARESLGEKLFF.

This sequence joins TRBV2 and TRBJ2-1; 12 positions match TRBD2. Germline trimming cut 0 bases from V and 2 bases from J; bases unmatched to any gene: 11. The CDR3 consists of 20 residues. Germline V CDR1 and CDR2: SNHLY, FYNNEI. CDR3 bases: TGTGCCAGCAGTGAAGCTATAATTGCTAGCGGGGGGGCTGCCTACAATGAGCAGTTCTTC. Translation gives CASSEAIIASGGAAYNEQFF.

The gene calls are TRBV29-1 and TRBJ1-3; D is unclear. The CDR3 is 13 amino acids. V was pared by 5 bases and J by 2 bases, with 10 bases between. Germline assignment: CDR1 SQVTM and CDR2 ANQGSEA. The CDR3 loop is CSVNEGTGNTIYF. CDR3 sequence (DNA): TGCAGCGTTAATGAGGGTACTGGAAACACCATATATTTT.

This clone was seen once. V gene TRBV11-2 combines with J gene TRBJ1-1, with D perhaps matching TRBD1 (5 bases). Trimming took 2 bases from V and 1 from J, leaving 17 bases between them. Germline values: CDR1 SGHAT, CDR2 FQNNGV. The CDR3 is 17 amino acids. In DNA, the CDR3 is TGTGCCAGCAGCTTATCACGTCAAACTGGGGCGAACACTGAAGCTTTCTTT. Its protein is CASSLSRQTGANTEAFF.

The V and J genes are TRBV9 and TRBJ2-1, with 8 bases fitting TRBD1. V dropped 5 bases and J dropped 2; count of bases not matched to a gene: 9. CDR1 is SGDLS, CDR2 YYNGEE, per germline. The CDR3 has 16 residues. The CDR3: CASSSARDRPYNEQFF. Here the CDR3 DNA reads TGTGCCAGCAGTTCCGCCCGGGACAGGCCCTACAATGAGCAGTTCTTC.

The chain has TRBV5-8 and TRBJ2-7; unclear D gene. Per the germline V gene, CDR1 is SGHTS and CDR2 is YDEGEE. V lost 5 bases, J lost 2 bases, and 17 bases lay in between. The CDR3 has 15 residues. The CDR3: CASRFPGTFTYEQYF. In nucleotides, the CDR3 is TGTGCCAGCAGGTTCCCAGGTACATTTACCTACGAGCAGTACTTC.

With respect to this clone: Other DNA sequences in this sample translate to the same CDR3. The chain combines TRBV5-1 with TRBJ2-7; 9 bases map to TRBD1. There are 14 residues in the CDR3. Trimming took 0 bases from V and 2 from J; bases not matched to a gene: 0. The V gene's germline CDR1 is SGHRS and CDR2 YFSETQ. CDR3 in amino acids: CASSLGQGAYEQYF. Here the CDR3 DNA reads TGCGCCAGCAGCTTGGGACAGGGGGCCTACGAGCAGTACTTC.

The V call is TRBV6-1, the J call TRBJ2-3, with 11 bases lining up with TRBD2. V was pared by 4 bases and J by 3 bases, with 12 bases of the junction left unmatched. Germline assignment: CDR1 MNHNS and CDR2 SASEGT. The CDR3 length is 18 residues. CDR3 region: CASSGLYRLAGNTDTQYF. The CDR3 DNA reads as TGTGCCAGCAGTGGCCTCTACAGACTAGCGGGGAATACAGATACGCAGTATTTT.

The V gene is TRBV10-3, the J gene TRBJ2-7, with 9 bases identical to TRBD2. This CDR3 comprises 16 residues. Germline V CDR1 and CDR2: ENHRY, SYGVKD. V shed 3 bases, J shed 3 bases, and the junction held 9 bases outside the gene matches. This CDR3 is CAISDPTVAGDYEQYF. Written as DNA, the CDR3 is TGTGCCATCAGTGACCCTACGGTAGCGGGAGACTACGAGCAGTACTTC.

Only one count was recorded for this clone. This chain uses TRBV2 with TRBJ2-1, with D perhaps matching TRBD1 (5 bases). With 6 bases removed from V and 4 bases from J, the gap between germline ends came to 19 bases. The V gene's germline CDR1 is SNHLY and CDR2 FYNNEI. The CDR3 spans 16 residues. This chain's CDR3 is CASRLRSGPVYNEQFF. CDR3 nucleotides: TGTGCCAGCAGGCTAAGGTCAGGGCCCGTGTACAATGAGCAGTTCTTC.

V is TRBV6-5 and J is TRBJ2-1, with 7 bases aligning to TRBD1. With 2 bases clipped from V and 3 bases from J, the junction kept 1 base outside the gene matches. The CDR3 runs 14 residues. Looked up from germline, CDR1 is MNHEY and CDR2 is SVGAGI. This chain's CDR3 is CASSYGTDYNEQFF. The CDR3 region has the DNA TGTGCCAGCAGTTACGGGACAGACTACAATGAGCAGTTCTTC.

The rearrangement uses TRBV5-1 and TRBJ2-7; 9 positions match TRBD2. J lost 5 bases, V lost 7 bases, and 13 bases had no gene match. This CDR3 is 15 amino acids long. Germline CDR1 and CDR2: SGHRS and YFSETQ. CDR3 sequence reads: CASQAGGRAVDEQYF. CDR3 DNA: TGCGCCAGCCAGGCGGGCGGGAGGGCCGTCGACGAGCAGTACTTC.

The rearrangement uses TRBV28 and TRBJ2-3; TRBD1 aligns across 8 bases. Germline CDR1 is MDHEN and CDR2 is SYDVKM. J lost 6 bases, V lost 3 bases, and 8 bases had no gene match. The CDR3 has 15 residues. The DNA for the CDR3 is TGTGCCAGCAGTTTGCCCGGACAGGGAACGGATACGCAGTATTTT. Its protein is CASSLPGQGTDTQYF.

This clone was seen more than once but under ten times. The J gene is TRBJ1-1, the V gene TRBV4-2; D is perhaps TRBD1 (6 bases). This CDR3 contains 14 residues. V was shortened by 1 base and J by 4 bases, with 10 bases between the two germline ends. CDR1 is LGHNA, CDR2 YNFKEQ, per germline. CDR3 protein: CASSQVGGRTEAFF. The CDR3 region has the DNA TGTGCCAGCAGCCAAGTAGGGGGACGCACTGAAGCTTTCTTT.

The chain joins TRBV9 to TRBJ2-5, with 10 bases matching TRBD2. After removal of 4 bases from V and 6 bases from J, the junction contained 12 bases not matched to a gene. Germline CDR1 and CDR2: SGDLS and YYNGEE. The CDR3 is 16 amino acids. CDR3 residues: CASSPSGGAVEKTQYF. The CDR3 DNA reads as TGTGCCAGCAGCCCGAGCGGGGGGGCCGTTGAAAAGACCCAGTACTTC.

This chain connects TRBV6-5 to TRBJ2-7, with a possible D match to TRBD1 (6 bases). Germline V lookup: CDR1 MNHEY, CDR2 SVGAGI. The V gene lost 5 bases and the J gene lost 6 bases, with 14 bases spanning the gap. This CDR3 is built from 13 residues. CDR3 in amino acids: CASSAGALIEQYF. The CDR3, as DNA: TGTGCCAGCAGTGCAGGGGCTCTTATCGAGCAGTACTTC.

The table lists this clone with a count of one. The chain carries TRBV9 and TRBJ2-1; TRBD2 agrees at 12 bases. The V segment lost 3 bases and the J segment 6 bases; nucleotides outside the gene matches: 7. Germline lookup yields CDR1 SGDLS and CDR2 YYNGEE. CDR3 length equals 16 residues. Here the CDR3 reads CASSAPLAGGPNEQFF. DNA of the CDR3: TGTGCCAGCAGCGCCCCCCTAGCGGGGGGGCCCAATGAGCAGTTCTTC.